This T cell receptor (beta chain) was documented in a study of long-term antiretroviral therapy in people with HIV. J lost 2 bases, V lost 4 bases, and 3 bases had no gene match. The CDR3 contains 15 residues. Germline CDR1 SGHNT, CDR2 YYREEE (reference sequence). Notes on the study in general: Narrower CDR3 length ranges marked HIV repertoires relative to controls. Post-ART samples showed increased diversity that remained below transplant donor control levels.

In this sample, this clone turned up a few times. The antigen is unknown. This was the immunoSEQ v3.0 assay at survey level. Profiling relied on immunoSEQ multiplex PCR, and the TCRdb table lists in-frame clones only, not all of them. The data contain tens of thousands of clones, roughly 94% of them singletons. This chain connects TRBV5-4 to TRBJ2-6, with TRBD1 matching over 7 bases. The receptor's source is a man aged 50 or older with HIV. Source: unsorted PBMCs, taken 5.3 years after starting antiretroviral therapy. CDR3 in DNA: TGTGCCAGCAGCCGCACAGGGGCTGGGGCCAACGTCCTGACTTTC. Its protein is CASSRTGAGANVLTF.